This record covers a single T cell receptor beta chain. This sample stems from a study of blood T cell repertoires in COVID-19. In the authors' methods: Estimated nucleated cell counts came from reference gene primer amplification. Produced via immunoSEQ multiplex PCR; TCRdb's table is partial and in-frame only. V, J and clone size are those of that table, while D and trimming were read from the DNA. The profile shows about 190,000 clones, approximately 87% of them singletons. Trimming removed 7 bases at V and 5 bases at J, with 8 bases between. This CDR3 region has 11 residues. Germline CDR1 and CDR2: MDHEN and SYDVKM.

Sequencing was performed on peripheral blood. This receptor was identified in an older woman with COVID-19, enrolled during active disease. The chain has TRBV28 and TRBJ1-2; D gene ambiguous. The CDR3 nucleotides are TGTGCCAGCAAAGCGGGATATGGCTACACCTTC. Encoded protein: CASKAGYGYTF.